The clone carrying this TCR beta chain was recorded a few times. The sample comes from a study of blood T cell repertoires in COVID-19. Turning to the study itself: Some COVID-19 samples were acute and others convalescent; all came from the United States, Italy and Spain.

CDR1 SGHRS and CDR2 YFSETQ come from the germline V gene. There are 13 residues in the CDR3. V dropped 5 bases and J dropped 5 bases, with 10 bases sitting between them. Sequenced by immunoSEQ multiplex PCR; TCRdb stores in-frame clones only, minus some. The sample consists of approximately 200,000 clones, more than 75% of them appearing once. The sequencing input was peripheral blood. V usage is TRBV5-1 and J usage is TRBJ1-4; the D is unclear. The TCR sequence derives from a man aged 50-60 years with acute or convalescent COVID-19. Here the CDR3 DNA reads TGCGCCAGCAGGTCCAGGCCAAATGAAAAACTGTTTTTT. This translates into CASRSRPNEKLFF. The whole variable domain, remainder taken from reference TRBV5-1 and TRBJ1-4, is KAGVTQTPRYLIKTRGQQVTLSCSPISGHRSVSWYQQTPGQGLQFLFEYFSETQRNKGNFPGRFSGRQFSNSRSEMNVSTLELGDSALYLCASRSRPNEKLFFGSGTQLSVL.